The clone carrying this T cell receptor (beta chain) was seen ten or more times. Template material for amplifying TCR beta CDR3 regions consisted of RNA transcripts. Researchers ran a first-round RT-PCR on the TCR CDR3 using the HTBI primer set. A single record per CDR3 protein comes from TCRdb applying MiXCR to the multiplex PCR reads. The sample holds a few hundred thousand distinct CDR3 sequences; 13% to 15% are singletons and the top ten take roughly 13%. This entry is derived from a study of T cells in Graves' hyperthyroidism and ophthalmopathy. CDR3 length: 15 amino acids. CDR1 is LNHDA and CDR2 is SQIVND in the germline V gene (reference sequence). V was clipped by 1 base and J by 5 bases; unmatched bases: 6.

The sample was blood. The TCR was taken from a woman aged 40 to 55 with Graves' hyperthyroidism that later progressed to Graves' ophthalmopathy. The chain is built from TRBV19 and TRBJ2-5, with TRBD2 identical over 8 bases. CDR3 bases: TGTGCCAGTAGTATAGCGAGACTAGCGACGGAGACCCAGTACTTC. Residues: CASSIARLATETQYF.